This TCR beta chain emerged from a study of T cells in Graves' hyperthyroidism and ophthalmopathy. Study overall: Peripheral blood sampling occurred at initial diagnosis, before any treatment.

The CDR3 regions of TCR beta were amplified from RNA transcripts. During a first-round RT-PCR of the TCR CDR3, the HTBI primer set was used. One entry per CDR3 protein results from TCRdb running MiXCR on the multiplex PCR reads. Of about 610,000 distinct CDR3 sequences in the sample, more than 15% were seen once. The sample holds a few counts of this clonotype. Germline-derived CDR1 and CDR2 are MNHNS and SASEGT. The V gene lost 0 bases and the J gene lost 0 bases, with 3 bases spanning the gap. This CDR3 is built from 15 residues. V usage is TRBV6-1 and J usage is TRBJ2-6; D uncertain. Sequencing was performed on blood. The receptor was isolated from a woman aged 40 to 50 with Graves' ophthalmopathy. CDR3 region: CASSEANSGANVLTF. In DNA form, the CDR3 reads TGTGCCAGCAGTGAAGCGAACTCTGGGGCCAACGTCCTGACTTTC.